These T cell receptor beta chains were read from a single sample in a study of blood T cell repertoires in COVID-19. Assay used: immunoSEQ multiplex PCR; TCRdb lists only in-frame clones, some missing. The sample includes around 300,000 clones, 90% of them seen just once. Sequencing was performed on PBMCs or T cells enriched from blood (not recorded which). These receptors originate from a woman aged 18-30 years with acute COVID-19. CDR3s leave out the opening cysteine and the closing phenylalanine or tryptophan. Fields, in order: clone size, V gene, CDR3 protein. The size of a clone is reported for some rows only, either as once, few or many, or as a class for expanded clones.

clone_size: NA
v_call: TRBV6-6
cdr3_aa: ASSYRDRASFGYT

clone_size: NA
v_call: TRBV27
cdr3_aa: ASSSTGGFYGYT

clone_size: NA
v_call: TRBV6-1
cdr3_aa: ASSESGPRGNTIY

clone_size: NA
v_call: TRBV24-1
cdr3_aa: ATSDSVDTQY

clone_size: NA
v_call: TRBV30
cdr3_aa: AWTSGSREQY

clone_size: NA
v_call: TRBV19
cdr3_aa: ASSISLGQGSYGYT

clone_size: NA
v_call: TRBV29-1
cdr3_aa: SSPHPRPRDLGQPQH

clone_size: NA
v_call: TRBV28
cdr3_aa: ASGAVGQLEGYT

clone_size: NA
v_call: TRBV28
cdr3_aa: ASSLGQAYGYT

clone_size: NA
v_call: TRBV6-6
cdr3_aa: ASSLVGTDTQY

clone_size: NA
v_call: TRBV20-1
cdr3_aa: SARLGHQLH

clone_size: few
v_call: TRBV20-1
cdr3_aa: SASPFTSGRAEGQF

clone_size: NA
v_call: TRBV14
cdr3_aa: ASSQDSRGSYEQY

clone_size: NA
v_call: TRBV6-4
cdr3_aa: ASSRQILNEQF

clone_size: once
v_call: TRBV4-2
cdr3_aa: ASSQGGGSYEQY

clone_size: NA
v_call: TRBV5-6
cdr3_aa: ASSWGQGTYNEQF

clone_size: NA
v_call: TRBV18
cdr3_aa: ASSRGPGSSGNTIY

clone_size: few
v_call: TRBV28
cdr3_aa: ASLPGQGAYSYT

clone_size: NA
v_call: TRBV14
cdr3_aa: ASSPRQGDNYGYT

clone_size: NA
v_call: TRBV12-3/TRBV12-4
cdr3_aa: ASTRLADTQY

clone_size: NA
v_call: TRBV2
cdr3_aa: ASRGQILNQPQH

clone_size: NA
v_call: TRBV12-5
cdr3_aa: ASGLKTPGQQTNYGYT

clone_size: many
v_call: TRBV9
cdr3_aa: ASSVATGNTGELF

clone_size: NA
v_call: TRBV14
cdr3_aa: ASSQNPGQGPEKLF

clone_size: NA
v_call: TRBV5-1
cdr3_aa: ASSFGSVNTEAF

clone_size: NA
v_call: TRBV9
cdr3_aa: ASSVGSGRTGELF

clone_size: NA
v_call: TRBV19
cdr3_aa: ASSTPATDSTDTQY

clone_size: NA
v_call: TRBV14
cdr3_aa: ASSQEAVSWSPLH

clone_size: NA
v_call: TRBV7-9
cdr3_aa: ASSLEGAYNEQF

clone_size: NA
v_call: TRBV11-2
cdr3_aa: ASKSTRGYEQY

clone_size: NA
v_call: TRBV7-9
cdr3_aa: ASSEPGLFTDTQY

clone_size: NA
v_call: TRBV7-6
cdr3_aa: ASSPSGTGYSYEQY

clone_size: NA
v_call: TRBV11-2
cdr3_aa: ASSLQLAYEQY

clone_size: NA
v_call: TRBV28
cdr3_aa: ASSRGSDRTDTQY

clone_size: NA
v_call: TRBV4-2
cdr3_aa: ASSQEDTSGSYEQY

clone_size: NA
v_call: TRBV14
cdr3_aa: ASSLRSSYEQY

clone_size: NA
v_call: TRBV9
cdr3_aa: ASSSGLDGLYEQY

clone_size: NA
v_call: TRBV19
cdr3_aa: ASSTQDRVGYT

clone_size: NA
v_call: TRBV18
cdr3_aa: ASSPLAGGPGHNEQF

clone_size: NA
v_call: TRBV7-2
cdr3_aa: ASSSQGENGYT

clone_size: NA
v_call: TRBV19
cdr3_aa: ASSAQTSGRGTDTQY

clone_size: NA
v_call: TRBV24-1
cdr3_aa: ATSDRTGPREQY

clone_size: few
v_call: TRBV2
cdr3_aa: ASSGVRDSPLH

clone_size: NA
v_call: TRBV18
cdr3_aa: ASSLPGTAGANVLT

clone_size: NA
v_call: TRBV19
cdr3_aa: ASSIAVSSYNEQF

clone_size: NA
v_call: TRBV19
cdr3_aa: ASTKGRTSGYNEQF

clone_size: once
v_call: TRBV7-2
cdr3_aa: ASIPVGAFTTEAF

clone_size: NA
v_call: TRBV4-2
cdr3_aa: ASSQGAGWGNTIY

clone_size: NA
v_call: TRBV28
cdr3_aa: ASNSLRDRGFQSNQPQH

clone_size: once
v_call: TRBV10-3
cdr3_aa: AISRLGTENEKLF

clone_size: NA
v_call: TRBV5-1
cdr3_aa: ASSYRARTDTQY

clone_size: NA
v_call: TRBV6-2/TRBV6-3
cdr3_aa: ASSYQKQGWDQETQY